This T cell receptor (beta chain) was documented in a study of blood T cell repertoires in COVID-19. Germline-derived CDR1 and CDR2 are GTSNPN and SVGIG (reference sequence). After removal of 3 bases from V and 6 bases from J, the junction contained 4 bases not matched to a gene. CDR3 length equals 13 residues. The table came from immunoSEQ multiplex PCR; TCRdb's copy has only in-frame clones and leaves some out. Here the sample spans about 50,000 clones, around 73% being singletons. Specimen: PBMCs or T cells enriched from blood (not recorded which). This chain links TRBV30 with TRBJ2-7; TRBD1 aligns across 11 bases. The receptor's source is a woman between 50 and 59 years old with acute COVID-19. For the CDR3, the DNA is TGTGCCTGGAGAAAGGGACAGGGGGGCGAGCAGTACTTC. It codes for CAWRKGQGGEQYF.